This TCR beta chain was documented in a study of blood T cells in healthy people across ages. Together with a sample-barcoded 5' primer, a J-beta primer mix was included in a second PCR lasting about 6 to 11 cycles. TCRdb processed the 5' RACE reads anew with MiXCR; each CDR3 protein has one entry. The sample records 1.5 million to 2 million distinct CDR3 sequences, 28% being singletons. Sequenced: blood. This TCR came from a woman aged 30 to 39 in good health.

Here the CDR3 reads CSARAHRGNQPQHF. As DNA, the CDR3 is TGCAGTGCTAGAGCCCACCGCGGCAATCAGCCCCAGCATTTT. The chain is built from TRBV20-1 and TRBJ1-5; D remains ambiguous. Between the trimmed V and J ends, which lost 1 base and 2 bases, there was a span of 9 bases. CDR3 length: 14 amino acids. Germline CDR1 reads DFQATT; CDR2 reads SNEGSKA (reference sequence).